This TCR beta chain originates from a study of shared clonotypes between healthy human individuals. Study information: The plates for each donor numbered three CD4 naive, three CD4 memory, two CD8 naive and one CD8 memory.

Study-level findings and limits: Among a few donors, roughly 5% of naive CD4 clonotypes were found in common.

Remarks on this clone: Its antigen is not known.

The germline gives CDR1 SGHNT, CDR2 YENEEA. This CDR3 is built from 15 residues. J lost 5 bases, V lost 3 bases, and 6 bases had no gene match. Profiling relied on immunoSEQ multiplex PCR, and the TCRdb table lists in-frame clones only, not all of them. The sample has about 600,000 clones, about 96% seen once. The source material was naive CD4+ T cells sorted from blood. Subset given: CD45RA+ positively selected. This receptor was taken from a woman aged 25 to 45 in good health. The chain couples TRBV11-3 to TRBJ2-1, with 8 bases matching TRBD1. The CDR3 is CASSFSTGGHNEQFF. The CDR3 bases are TGTGCCAGCAGCTTTTCCACAGGGGGACACAATGAGCAGTTCTTC.